A selection of T cell receptor beta chains follows, all from one sample in a study of blood T cells in healthy people across ages. TCRdb re-derived calls from the 5' RACE reads in MiXCR, one entry per CDR3 protein. The sample lists approximately 1.5 million distinct CDR3 sequences, roughly 32% occurring once. Sample: blood. These receptors were obtained from a woman between 25 and 40 years old in good health. Each CDR3 is given without its conserved first and last residue. The order of the fields is V gene, CDR3 protein.

>TRBV20-1
SAGTSYNSPLH
>TRBV28
ASRRGRNYGYT
>TRBV20-1
SDALAGGSDTQY
>TRBV20-1
SALPGLAAGYNKQF
>TRBV10-3
AISHKPGTGGPDTEAF
>TRBV7-9
ASSQLLEVETQY
>TRBV11-2
ASSSDRVRNEQF
>TRBV7-9
ASLPGNQETQY
>TRBV4-2
ASSHGLAGVHEQY
>TRBV5-6
ASNVGGDYEQY
>TRBV6-5
ASSYGTDSYNSSLH
>TRBV10-3
AISGGQQGGTQY
>TRBV28
ASSSFRDRVDNEQF
>TRBV3-1
ASSRLRSGGFNTGELF
>TRBV2
ASSPNGLSTDTQY
>TRBV3-1
ASSQGSGGYEQY
>TRBV30
AWIPESEQF
>TRBV6-1
ASSESSDWGNQPQH
>TRBV10-2
ASSDLGVGTDTQY
>TRBV2
ASRGDKAYEQY
>TRBV25-1
ASSDWSTYEQY
>TRBV12-3/TRBV12-4
ASSYGPNPWDNVQF
>TRBV28
ASSLQRTGGMFYEQY
>TRBV12-3/TRBV12-4
ASSPGEFAYGYT
>TRBV11-2
ASSPRPVADRAETQY
>TRBV6-6
ASSPGRQANYGYT
>TRBV12-3/TRBV12-4
ASRKTSGGTGGTQY
>TRBV7-2
ASSSPPGHYEQY
>TRBV10-3
AISAGWEDFYEQY
>TRBV4-1
ASSQDHKGDYGYT
>TRBV29-1
SVARLADNEQF
>TRBV7-9
ASTLTGGRAEDTQY
>TRBV3-1
ASSQTGARDTQY
>TRBV11-2
ASSPLGPGMNTEVF
>TRBV27
ASSPQYHLMTDAQY
>TRBV20-1
SAAWGVNTEAF
>TRBV5-1
ASSLVGRGFVEAF
>TRBV10-3
AISERLETQY
>TRBV2
ASSKQGNQPQH
>TRBV10-3
AIRAEKLADQETQY
>TRBV2
ASSPDGGGYDTQY
>TRBV25-1
ASSKTGTAQF
>TRBV3-1
ASSPLGGLAF
>TRBV20-1
SASAQNEAF
>TRBV20-1
SARDRSPERAGILETQY
>TRBV7-6
ASSLGQGPNRYT
>TRBV28
ASSRPAAGANVLT
>TRBV20-1
SARDLRGDDQPQH